These 13 T cell receptor beta chains were sequenced from one sample in a study of cytomegalovirus exposure and HLA in healthy donors. Here immunoSEQ multiplex PCR was the method, and the copy in TCRdb shows in-frame clones only, minus some. This table holds more than 35,000 clones, over 85% found once. Sample: PBMCs. Every receptor here comes from a young man in good health and CMV-seronegative.

The chain links TRBV7-3 to TRBJ2-1, with a possible D match to TRBD1 (6 bases). Germline V gene data show CDR1 as SGHTA and CDR2 as FQGTGA. CDR3 size: 12 residues. V shed 6 bases and J shed 8 bases, with 11 bases lying between them. The CDR3 loop is CASRGRGYEQFF. The CDR3, as DNA: TGTGCCAGCAGGGGTAGGGGGTATGAGCAGTTCTTC.

The chain employs TRBV10-2 and TRBJ1-5; possibly TRBD1 for D (5 bases). The CDR3 runs to 15 residues. CDR1 is WSHSY, CDR2 SAAADI, per germline. Trimming removed 0 bases at V and 4 bases at J, with 10 bases between. The CDR3 DNA is TGCGCCAGCAGTGAGTCCCAGGGATTAAATCAGCCCCAGCATTTT. Translating it yields CASSESQGLNQPQHF.

The chain couples TRBV6-1 to TRBJ2-7; 8 bases are shared with TRBD1. This CDR3 has 12 residues. The junction had 4 bases not matched to a gene; V was cut back by 7 bases and J by 5 bases. CDR1 and CDR2 (germline): MNHNS, SASEGT. The CDR3 reads CASTDREDEQYF. For the CDR3, the DNA is TGTGCCAGCACGGACAGGGAGGACGAGCAGTACTTC.

This sequence joins TRBV2 and TRBJ2-2, with D perhaps matching TRBD1 (6 bases). Trimming took off 5 bases at V and 4 bases at J, with 11 bases between the two ends. CDR1 is SNHLY, CDR2 FYNNEI, per germline. This CDR3 has 14 residues. The CDR3 DNA reads as TGTGCCAGCAGTATACAGGGAAGCACCGGGGAGCTGTTTTTT. Protein: CASSIQGSTGELFF.

This sequence joins TRBV15 and TRBJ1-4, with a weak D call TRBD1 (5 bases). The germline V and J ends were trimmed by 9 bases and 8 bases, with 13 bases remaining between them. Germline CDR1 and CDR2: LNHNV and YYDKDF (reference sequence). This CDR3 is built from 12 residues. CDR3 region: CATQGGEEKLFF. CDR3 nucleotides: TGTGCCACGCAGGGCGGAGAAGAAAAACTGTTTTTT.

The V and J genes are TRBV21-1 and TRBJ1-1. TRBV21-1 is classified as a pseudogene. The CDR3 consists of 17 residues. CDR3 sequence: CASSKEKQRNPNTEAFF. CDR3 in DNA: TGTGCCAGCAGCAAAGAGAAGCAGAGGAACCCGAACACTGAAGCTTTCTTT.

The chain links TRBV7-3 to TRBJ1-1; perhaps TRBD1 as D (5 bases). Germline CDR1 reads SGHTA; CDR2 reads FQGTGA. V shed 2 bases and J shed 9 bases, with 7 bases lying between them. The CDR3 extends over 11 amino acids. DNA for the CDR3: TGTGCCAGCAGCTTAGGGGGGAAAGCTTTCTTT. It specifies CASSLGGKAFF.

The genes are TRBV7-9 and TRBJ1-5; TRBD1 matches at 8 bases. The V gene end was trimmed by 4 bases and the J gene end by 0 bases; junction bases not matched to a gene: 2. The germline V gene encodes CDR1 SEHNR and CDR2 FQNEAQ (reference sequence). The CDR3 is made up of 15 amino acids. The CDR3 bases are TGTGCCAGCAGCTCGGGACAGGCTAGCAATCAGCCCCAGCATTTT. As protein: CASSSGQASNQPQHF. Full variable domain (outside the CDR3, taken from reference TRBV7-9 and TRBJ1-5): DTGVSQNPRHKITKRGQNVTFRCDPISEHNRLYWYRQTLGQGPEFLTYFQNEAQLEKSRLLSDRFSAERPKGSFSTLEIQRTEQGDSAMYLCASSSGQASNQPQHFGDGTRLSIL.

CDR3 in DNA: TGTGCCAGCAGCGGGGGGGTCTACAATGAGCAGTTCTTC. It codes for CASSGGVYNEQFF. The chain uses TRBV5-8 and TRBJ2-1; 7 bases line up with TRBD2. V shed 4 bases and J 3 bases; nucleotides not matched to a gene: 1. The germline gives CDR1 SGHTS, CDR2 YDEGEE. This CDR3 is built from 13 residues. The whole variable domain, remainder taken from reference TRBV5-8 and TRBJ2-1, is EAGVTQSPTHLIKTRGQQATLRCSPISGHTSVYWYQQALGLGLQFLLWYDEGEERNRGNFPPRFSGRQFPNYSSELNVNALELEDSALYLCASSGGVYNEQFFGPGTRLTVL.

The genes are TRBV6-6 and TRBJ1-5; D is unclear. Germline CDR1 is MNHNY and CDR2 is SVGAGI (reference sequence). The V end was cut by 6 bases, the J end by 3 bases, with 18 bases between. The CDR3 covers 16 residues. CDR3 protein: CASRTGLNGDNQPQHF. In DNA, the CDR3 is TGTGCCAGCAGGACCGGACTAAACGGGGACAATCAGCCCCAGCATTTT.

The genes are TRBV30 and TRBJ2-2, with a weak D call TRBD1 (5 bases). Trimming stripped 4 bases from V and 3 bases from J, with 21 bases between. The CDR3 runs 17 residues. Germline lookup yields CDR1 GTSNPN and CDR2 SVGIG (reference sequence). DNA for the CDR3: TGTGCCTGGACCCCTGGGTACAGGCCGAGCGACACCGGGGAGCTGTTTTTT. It yields the protein CAWTPGYRPSDTGELFF.

The chain links TRBV14 to TRBJ2-2, with TRBD1 matching 7 bases. CDR1 and CDR2 from the germline V gene are SGHDN and FVKESK. The CDR3 loop spans 18 amino acids. The J segment lost 2 bases and the V segment lost 5 bases, leaving 14 bases of the junction unmatched. CDR3 region: CASSSRLHGTANTGELFF. CDR3 bases: TGTGCCAGCAGCTCCCGGCTCCACGGGACAGCCAACACCGGGGAGCTGTTTTTT.

On this clone: This CDR3 is also generated by other DNA sequences in the sample. The rearrangement links TRBV5-1 to TRBJ2-1, with unresolved D. CDR3 length: 15 amino acids. The V end was cut by 2 bases, the J end by 4 bases, with 13 bases between. In germline, CDR1 is SGHRS, CDR2 YFSETQ. The CDR3 protein is CASSLRRSEYNEQFF. CDR3 nucleotides: TGCGCCAGCAGCTTACGGAGATCAGAATACAATGAGCAGTTCTTC.